The 7 T cell receptor beta chains given below trace back to one sample, sequenced in a study of radiation and T cells in renal cell carcinoma. The time point: blood 2 weeks post-SBRT. Regarding treatment: 15 Gy SBRT to primary tumor, nephrectomy 4 weeks later. The data were produced by immunoSEQ multiplex PCR, yet TCRdb's version contains in-frame clones alone and is incomplete. The table has tens of thousands of clones, approximately 86% seen once. Sequenced here: blood, sampled from a patient whose treatment included radiotherapy and nephrectomy. These receptors all come from a woman between 50 and 59 years old with renal cell carcinoma.

The chain uses TRBV4-1 and TRBJ2-1; D call uncertain. Looked up from germline, CDR1 is MGHRA and CDR2 is YSYEKL. The CDR3 extends over 15 amino acids. Trimming left V 0 bases short and J 10 bases short, with 16 bases between. In DNA, the CDR3 is TGCGCCAGCAGCCAAGAATTGAGTAGCAGTAGAGAGCAGTTCTTC. Amino acid sequence: CASSQELSSSREQFF.

The chain couples TRBV6-1 to TRBJ2-2; no definite D call. V lost 7 bases, J lost 1 base, and 13 bases lay in between. The CDR3 loop spans 15 amino acids. In germline, CDR1 is MNHNS, CDR2 SASEGT. The CDR3 reads CASTELAGNTGELFF. DNA of the CDR3: TGTGCCAGCACGGAGTTGGCCGGGAACACCGGGGAGCTGTTTTTT.

The chain joins TRBV7-6 to TRBJ1-3; 8 bases are a match to TRBD1. With V trimmed by 3 bases and J by 1 base, 5 bases remained unmatched. The germline V gene has CDR1 SGHVS and CDR2 FNYEAQ. CDR3 size: 16 residues. The CDR3 protein is CASSLTGERSGNTIYF. The CDR3 coding sequence is TGTGCCAGCAGCTTGACAGGGGAAAGGTCTGGAAACACCATATATTTT.

This chain links TRBV10-3 with TRBJ2-1; TRBD2 is a possible D gene (6 bases). Trimming stripped 10 bases from V and 6 bases from J, with 25 bases between. CDR1 and CDR2 (germline): ENHRY, SYGVKD. This CDR3 is built from 16 residues. The CDR3: CATLGGGDGAGNEQFF. CDR3 sequence (DNA): TGTGCCACCCTAGGAGGCGGGGATGGAGCTGGCAATGAGCAGTTCTTC.

This clone was counted a single time. This chain uses TRBV13 with TRBJ2-2, with D possibly being TRBD1 or TRBD2 (6 bases each). V lost 5 bases and J 0 bases, leaving 13 bases between the germline ends. Germline CDR1 is PRHDT and CDR2 is FYEKMQ (reference sequence). The CDR3 spans 16 residues. CDR3 DNA: TGTGCCAGCAGCCCGGAGAGGGGGGCGAACACCGGGGAGCTGTTTTTT. The encoded protein is CASSPERGANTGELFF.

The rearrangement links TRBV30 to TRBJ1-4; D gene ambiguous. This CDR3 has 15 residues. V shed 2 bases and J shed 0 bases, with 10 bases lying between them. The germline V gene encodes CDR1 GTSNPN and CDR2 SVGIG (reference sequence). For the CDR3, the DNA is TGTGCCTGGAGTAGATCGGGTGCAACTAATGAAAAACTGTTTTTT. Protein: CAWSRSGATNEKLFF.

The CDR3 DNA reads TGCGCCAGCAGCCCAATGGCGGGAGTGAATGAGCAGTTCTTC. Its translation is CASSPMAGVNEQFF. The chain uses TRBV4-3 and TRBJ2-1; 7 nucleotides line up with TRBD2. Germline trimming cut 4 bases from V and 7 bases from J; bases unmatched to any gene: 7. The CDR3 spans 14 residues. Per germline, CDR1 LGHNA and CDR2 YSLEER.